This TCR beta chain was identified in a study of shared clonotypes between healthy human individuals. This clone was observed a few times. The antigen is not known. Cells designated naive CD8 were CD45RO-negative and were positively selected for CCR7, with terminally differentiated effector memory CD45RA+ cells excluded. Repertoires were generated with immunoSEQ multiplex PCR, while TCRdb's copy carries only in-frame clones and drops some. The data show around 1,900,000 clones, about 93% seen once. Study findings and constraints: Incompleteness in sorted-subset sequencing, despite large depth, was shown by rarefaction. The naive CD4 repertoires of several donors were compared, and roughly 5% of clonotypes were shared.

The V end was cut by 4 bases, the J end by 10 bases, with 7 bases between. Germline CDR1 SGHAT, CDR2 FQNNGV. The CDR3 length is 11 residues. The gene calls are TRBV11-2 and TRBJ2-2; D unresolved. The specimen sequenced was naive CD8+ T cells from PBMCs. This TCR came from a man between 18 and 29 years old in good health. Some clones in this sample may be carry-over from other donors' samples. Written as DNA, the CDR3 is TGTGCCAGCAGCTCCAGACAGGAGCTGTTTTTT. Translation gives CASSSRQELFF.